This T cell receptor (beta chain) was captured by sequencing in a study of blood T cell repertoires in COVID-19 (TCRdb year 2020). In the study overall: Samples covering the acute and convalescent phases of COVID-19 were provided by collaborators in the United States, Italy and Spain. A freely available public database, intended as a resource for researchers studying the immune response to SARS-CoV-2, is where the repertoires were released. The dataset comprised deeply sampled blood TCRbeta repertoires from subjects exposed to, actively infected with, or recovered from COVID-19. Where available, HLA class I and class II types were obtained from metadata supplied by the sample provider rather than from assay-based typing. The material from the prospective study consisted of cDNA or gDNA derived from T cells, B-cell-depleted T cells, or PBMCs. Sample metadata almost always included a de-identified subject ID, COVID-19 status, age in years and sex. Samples were obtained from the ongoing ImmuneRACE study (first 160 participants) and from approximately 1,200 subjects provided by 6 global collaborators. Study-wide conclusions, independent of this receptor: How much clinical and demographic metadata was included differed by source and by participant, and the metadata was provided uncurated.

TCRbeta CDR3 regions were amplified from genomic DNA using the immunoSEQ Assay, a bias-controlled multiplex PCR. The study's own analysis went as follows. Nucleated cell counts per sample were estimated from amplification of reference gene primers within the assay. Sequence reads were collapsed and filtered to measure the absolute abundance of every unique TCRbeta CDR3 rearrangement. For each sample, productive Simpson clonality was calculated as the square root of Simpson's diversity index across productive rearrangements. Sourced from immuneACCESS, this table was stored by TCRdb with only in-frame sequences that have V and J called. A share of the clones is absent; for the studies checked, an unresolved V gene accounts for under half, and the remainder has no known explanation. The V and J calls and clone size come from that table; D and trimming were worked out from the DNA. Recorded for this sample are some 90,000 clones; 89% of them occurred a single time. The top ten clones comprise more than 2% of the sample.

The collaborating institutions used their own protocols to collect whole blood in K2EDTA tubes. For TCRbeta analysis, collaborators shipped samples as frozen whole blood, isolated PBMCs, or DNA extracted from either of those sample types. About this clone itself: Its antigen is not yet known. No base quality values were provided; no much bigger clone lies one nucleotide off.

From the cysteine through the phenylalanine, the CDR3 covers 14 amino acids. Kept here is only the CDR3 DNA, which spans 42 bases and is read in frame from base 1. CDR1 and CDR2, per the germline V gene, are SNHLY and FYNNEI. Trimming takes 6 bases from V and 6 bases from J, and the germline ends sit 17 bases apart. The rearranged chain carries TRBV2 and TRBJ1-2; the D gene cannot be named for sure. The sequence derives from a man between 45 and 60 years old with acute or convalescent COVID-19. The sample comprised peripheral blood. This receptor has the CDR3 CASRLRGSQNGYTF. The bases are TGTGCCAGCAGGCTCCGGGGTTCCCAGAATGGCTACACCTTC. Reference TRBV2 and TRBJ1-2 proteins supply the regions before and after the CDR3; the full variable domain is: EPEVTQTPSHQVTQMGQEVILRCVPISNHLYFYWYRQILGQKVEFLVSFYNNEISEKSEIFDDQFSVERPDGSNFTLKIRSTKLEDSAMYFCASRLRGSQNGYTFGSGTRLTVV.